This TCR beta chain was captured in a study of T-cell memory formation after mild COVID-19. Germline lookup yields CDR1 MGHRA and CDR2 YSYEKL. Deletions cut 5 bases from V and 7 bases from J, with 12 bases between. The CDR3 consists of 13 residues. General study results and limits: Later expanders leaned toward CD4+, whereas clones contracting from day 15 to 85 were balanced CD4/CD8.

One entry per CDR3 protein, called by TCRdb with MiXCR from the 5' RACE reads. Of hundreds of thousands of distinct CDR3 sequences listed, 20% to 25% are singletons. Of note for this clonotype: Antigen unknown.

V and J are TRBV4-1 and TRBJ2-1; possible D gene TRBD2, 6 bases. The source of this sequence is an adult woman who had mild COVID-19 (a few samples of this study predate the infection). Cell type and time point are not known. Sequenced material: PBMCs or a T cell subset sorted from them (not recorded which). The CDR3 is CASSSHGGNEQFF. CDR3 nucleotide sequence: TGCGCCAGCAGCTCCCACGGGGGTAATGAGCAGTTCTTC.